This T cell receptor beta chain comes out of a study of blood T cell repertoires in COVID-19. Study-level information: Specimens from acute and convalescent COVID-19 originated in the United States, Italy and Spain. T cells, B-cell-depleted T cells, or PBMCs provided the cDNA or gDNA that served as material.

With V trimmed by 0 bases and J by 4 bases, 5 bases remained unmatched. The CDR3 runs to 15 residues. Germline V gene sequence: CDR1 SQVTM, CDR2 ANQGSEA. Original analysis: The authors estimated nucleated cell counts from reference gene primer amplification. The data were produced by immunoSEQ multiplex PCR, yet TCRdb's version contains in-frame clones alone and is incomplete. V, J and clone size are those of that table, while D and trimming were read from the DNA. The table has some 53,000 clones, roughly 87% seen once. The chain recombines TRBV29-1 with TRBJ2-3, with 9 bases matching TRBD2. The sequenced material came from peripheral blood. The TCR was taken from a human donor with active COVID-19. The donor label of this sample is uncertain. The CDR3 bases are TGCAGCGTTGAAGATGGCGGGGGGGGGCCAGATACGCAGTATTTT. Its protein product is CSVEDGGGGPDTQYF.